A single sample is the source of the 22 T cell receptor beta chains below, sequenced in a study of blood T cell dynamics during melanoma immunotherapy. TCRdb's table, derived via immunoSEQ multiplex PCR, lists solely in-frame clones and lacks some. The sample contains approximately 9,600 clones, around 89% of which appear only once. Time point indicated: pre-treatment baseline. This specimen consisted of blood, obtained from a patient treated with checkpoint blockade. The origin of the receptors is a human donor with melanoma.

The chain recombines TRBV2 with TRBJ2-2, with 10 nucleotides matching TRBD2. The CDR3 totals 16 residues. The germline gives CDR1 SNHLY, CDR2 FYNNEI. With V trimmed by 6 bases and J by 7 bases, 11 bases remained unmatched. The CDR3 bases are TGTGCCAGCAGATCTGCTAGCGGGAGAGTCGGCGGGGAGCTGTTTTTT. It translates to CASRSASGRVGGELFF.

The V call is TRBV6-5, the J call TRBJ2-7, with 10 bases fitting TRBD2. J lost 6 bases, V lost 0 bases, and 5 bases had no gene match. CDR1 and CDR2 from the germline V gene are MNHEY and SVGAGI. The length of the CDR3 is 15 residues. For the CDR3, the DNA is TGTGCCAGCAGTTACTCTAGCGGGAGGTCGGGCGAGCAGTACTTC. The encoded protein is CASSYSSGRSGEQYF.

The chain uses TRBV5-1 and TRBJ2-2; weak D call: TRBD1 (5 bases). Trimming cost V 0 bases and J 3 bases, with 9 bases left between them. The CDR3 runs 15 residues. Germline V CDR1 and CDR2: SGHRS, YFSETQ. The CDR3 nucleotides are TGCGCCAGCAGCTTGGGGGGCGCCGACACCGGGGAGCTGTTTTTT. Amino acid sequence: CASSLGGADTGELFF.

The chain carries TRBV14 and TRBJ1-1; maybe TRBD1 (5 bases). Per the germline V gene, CDR1 is SGHDN and CDR2 is FVKESK. V lost 0 bases, J lost 1 base, and 12 bases lay in between. The CDR3 totals 16 residues. CDR3 nucleotide sequence: TGTGCCAGCAGCCAAGAAGGGGTAGGTCGGAACACTGAAGCTTTCTTT. Translating it yields CASSQEGVGRNTEAFF.

The V call is TRBV5-1, the J call TRBJ2-1; D is unclear. Germline V gene data show CDR1 as SGHRS and CDR2 as YFSETQ. The CDR3 consists of 13 residues. V was trimmed by 1 base and J by 7 bases, leaving 9 bases between them. Here the CDR3 reads CASSLTAQNEQFF. CDR3 in DNA: TGCGCCAGCAGCTTGACCGCCCAAAATGAGCAGTTCTTC.

J is TRBJ2-3 and V is TRBV7-2, with D possibly being TRBD2 (7 bases). Trimming shortened V by 6 bases and J by 8 bases, and 24 bases separated the two germline ends. CDR1 SGHTA and CDR2 FQGNSA come from the germline V gene. CDR3 length equals 16 residues. CDR3 in DNA: TGTGCCAGCAGTCTAGGGGGAGGGGCCCCTTACGGTACGCAGTATTTT. Protein: CASSLGGGAPYGTQYF. The complete variable domain, with remaining parts taken from reference TRBV7-2 and TRBJ2-3, reads GAGVSQSPSNKVTEKGKDVELRCDPISGHTALYWYRQSLGQGLEFLIYFQGNSAPDKSGLPSDRFSAERTGGSVSTLTIQRTQQEDSAVYLCASSLGGGAPYGTQYFGPGTRLTVL.

This rearrangement joins TRBV28 to TRBJ1-5; a weak D match, TRBD1 (5 bases). The CDR3 extends over 17 amino acids. Trimming pared 5 bases from V and 0 bases from J, leaving 17 bases between. The germline V gene encodes CDR1 MDHEN and CDR2 SYDVKM. Here the CDR3 reads CASSPLGGVYSNQPQHF. The CDR3 DNA follows: TGTGCCAGCAGTCCACTTGGGGGGGTTTATAGCAATCAGCCCCAGCATTTT.

The V and J genes are TRBV28 and TRBJ2-2, with no clear D. In germline, CDR1 is MDHEN, CDR2 SYDVKM. V was trimmed by 8 bases and J by 1 base, leaving 8 bases between them. The CDR3 covers 13 residues. The CDR3, as DNA: TGTGCCAGCCGTTCGGTGAACACCGGGGAGCTGTTTTTT. Protein sequence: CASRSVNTGELFF.

The chain joins TRBV19 to TRBJ2-7; 9 bases line up with TRBD1. The CDR3 is 16 amino acids. J lost 5 bases, V lost 6 bases, and 14 bases had no gene match. Germline V lookup: CDR1 LNHDA, CDR2 SQIVND (reference sequence). This CDR3 reads CASSTRGTGSINEQYF. Written as DNA, the CDR3 is TGTGCCAGTAGCACCCGCGGGACAGGGAGCATTAACGAGCAGTACTTC.

The chain links TRBV5-1 to TRBJ1-4; TRBD1 matches at 11 bases. The germline V gene has CDR1 SGHRS and CDR2 YFSETQ. The V and J ends lost 4 bases and 8 bases, in that order; junction bases with no gene match: 7. The CDR3 is made up of 15 amino acids. This CDR3 reads CASSPQGQGDEKLFF. In DNA form, the CDR3 reads TGCGCCAGCAGCCCACAGGGACAGGGGGACGAAAAACTGTTTTTT.

The rearrangement joins TRBV18 to TRBJ1-2; D is undetermined. Germline V gene data show CDR1 as KGHSH and CDR2 as LQKENI. Trimming removed 0 bases at V and 5 bases at J, with 22 bases between. The CDR3 has 18 amino acids. The CDR3: CASSPPDDPTGSLYGYTF. In DNA form, the CDR3 reads TGTGCCAGCTCACCACCGGACGACCCCACGGGTTCCCTTTATGGCTACACCTTC.

The V and J genes are TRBV5-5 and TRBJ2-7; D is unclear. Trimming removed 2 bases from V and 4 bases from J, with 13 bases in between. The CDR3 totals 14 residues. Germline V gene data show CDR1 as SGHKS and CDR2 as YYEKEE (reference sequence). Written as DNA, the CDR3 is TGTGCCAGCAGCTTTTCGGAAGACACATACGAGCAGTACTTC. Amino acid sequence: CASSFSEDTYEQYF.

The chain carries TRBV9 and TRBJ1-3; 7 bases line up with TRBD1. Germline CDR1 is SGDLS and CDR2 is YYNGEE. The ends lost 3 bases at V and 0 bases at J; junction bases unmatched: 15. The CDR3 is 19 amino acids. Here the CDR3 DNA reads TGTGCCAGCAGCGACTCCAAGGCCAGGGGGGAATCCTCTGGAAACACCATATATTTT. It translates to CASSDSKARGESSGNTIYF. Full variable domain (missing parts from reference TRBV9 and TRBJ1-3): DSGVTQTPKHLITATGQRVTLRCSPRSGDLSVYWYQQSLDQGLQFLIQYYNGEERAKGNILERFSAQQFPDLHSELNLSSLELGDSALYFCASSDSKARGESSGNTIYFGEGSWLTVV.

V gene TRBV15 combines with J gene TRBJ1-2; 12 bases fit TRBD1. Germline trimming cut 5 bases from V and 5 bases from J; bases unmatched to any gene: 9. This CDR3 contains 16 residues. Looked up from germline, CDR1 is LNHNV and CDR2 is YYDKDF (reference sequence). The CDR3 reads CATSRGQGASRYGYTF. The DNA for the CDR3 is TGTGCCACCAGCCGGGGACAGGGGGCGAGTAGGTATGGCTACACCTTC.

The chain is built from TRBV30 and TRBJ2-1, with 7 bases fitting TRBD1. Germline values: CDR1 GTSNPN, CDR2 SVGIG (reference sequence). Trimming cost V 1 base and J 13 bases; bases outside gene matches: 7. CDR3 length: 12 amino acids. The CDR3 nucleotides are TGTGCCTGGAGTGATGACAGGGTGAGACAGTTCTTC. Translation gives CAWSDDRVRQFF.

V is TRBV7-3 and J is TRBJ2-5; no clear D gene. Between the trimmed V and J ends, which lost 6 bases and 11 bases, there was a span of 25 bases. This CDR3 spans 15 amino acids. Per germline, CDR1 SGHTA and CDR2 FQGTGA. The DNA for the CDR3 is TGTGCCAGCAGTGACCCGGGTGCGCTCCCACGAGTGCAGTACTTC. Protein sequence: CASSDPGALPRVQYF.

The chain joins TRBV10-3 to TRBJ1-1; TRBD1 agrees at 9 bases. The CDR3 is 15 amino acids. Germline V gene data show CDR1 as ENHRY and CDR2 as SYGVKD. Unmatched junction bases numbered 8, after V lost 3 bases and J lost 6 bases. CDR3 coding DNA: TGTGCCATCAGTGAAGGGGTGGGACAGGGTTCTGAAGCTTTCTTT. Protein product: CAISEGVGQGSEAFF.

This chain connects TRBV7-2 to TRBJ2-5, with a weak D call TRBD2 (5 bases). Per the germline V gene, CDR1 is SGHTA and CDR2 is FQGNSA. This CDR3 spans 13 amino acids. Trimming took off 2 bases at V and 3 bases at J, with 7 bases between the two ends. The CDR3 loop reads CASSLSREETQYF. The DNA for the CDR3 is TGTGCCAGCAGCTTATCGCGGGAAGAGACCCAGTACTTC.

The chain links TRBV10-2 to TRBJ1-3; D is unclear. Germline V gene lookup returns CDR1 WSHSY and CDR2 SAAADI. Between the trimmed V and J ends, which lost 6 bases and 4 bases, there was a span of 4 bases. This CDR3 region has 11 residues. The CDR3 loop reads CASRGGNTIYF. CDR3 nucleotide sequence: TGCGCCAGCAGAGGCGGAAACACCATATATTTT.

The chain recombines TRBV10-2 with TRBJ1-5; tentatively, D is TRBD1 (6 bases). The germline gives CDR1 WSHSY, CDR2 SAAADI. V was clipped by 5 bases and J by 7 bases, with 15 bases between them. The CDR3 runs 14 residues. In nucleotides, the CDR3 is TGCGCCAGCAGTAGTTTGGGGGCAGGACAGCCCCAGCATTTT. As protein: CASSSLGAGQPQHF.

V is TRBV6-1 and J is TRBJ2-1; either TRBD1 or TRBD2 may fit D (6 bases each). The CDR3 is 14 residues long. Germline V gene data show CDR1 as MNHNS and CDR2 as SASEGT. Trimming removed 6 bases from V and 3 bases from J, with 12 bases in between. In DNA form, the CDR3 reads TGTGCCAGCAGGACGGGGGCCCTCTACAATGAGCAGTTCTTC. As protein: CASRTGALYNEQFF.

This clone was picked up a small number of times. The chain carries TRBV7-3 and TRBJ2-2, with unresolved D. CDR3 size: 14 residues. CDR1 SGHTA and CDR2 FQGTGA come from the germline V gene. Trimming stripped 1 base from V and 0 bases from J, with 3 bases between. CDR3 DNA: TGTGCCAGCAGCTTAAGGTCGAACACCGGGGAGCTGTTTTTT. As protein: CASSLRSNTGELFF.